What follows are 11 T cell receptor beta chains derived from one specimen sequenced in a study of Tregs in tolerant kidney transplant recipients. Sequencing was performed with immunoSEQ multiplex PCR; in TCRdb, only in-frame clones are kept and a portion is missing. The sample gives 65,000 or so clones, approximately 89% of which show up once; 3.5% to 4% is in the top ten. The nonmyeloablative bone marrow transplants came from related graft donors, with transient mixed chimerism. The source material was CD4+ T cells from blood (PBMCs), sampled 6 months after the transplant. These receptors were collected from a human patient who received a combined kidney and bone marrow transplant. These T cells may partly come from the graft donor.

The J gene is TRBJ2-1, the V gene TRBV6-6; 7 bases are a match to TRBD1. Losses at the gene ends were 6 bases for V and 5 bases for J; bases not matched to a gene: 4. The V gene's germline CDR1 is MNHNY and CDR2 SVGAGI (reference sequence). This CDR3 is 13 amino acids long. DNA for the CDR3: TGTGCCAGCAGAGGACAGGACCACAATGAGCAGTTCTTC. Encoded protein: CASRGQDHNEQFF.

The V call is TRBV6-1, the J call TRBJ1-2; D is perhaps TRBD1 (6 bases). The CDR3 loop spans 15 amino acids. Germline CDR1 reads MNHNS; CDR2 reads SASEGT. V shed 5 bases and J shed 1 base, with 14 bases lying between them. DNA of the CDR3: TGTGCCAGCAGTACAGAACAGGGATTTAACTATGGCTACACCTTC. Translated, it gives CASSTEQGFNYGYTF.

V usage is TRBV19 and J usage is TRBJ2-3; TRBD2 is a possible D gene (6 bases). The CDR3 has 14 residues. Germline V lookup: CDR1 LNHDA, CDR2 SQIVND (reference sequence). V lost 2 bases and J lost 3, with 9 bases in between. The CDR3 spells CASSILTRTDTQYF. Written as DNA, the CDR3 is TGTGCCAGTAGTATACTGACTAGAACAGATACGCAGTATTTT.

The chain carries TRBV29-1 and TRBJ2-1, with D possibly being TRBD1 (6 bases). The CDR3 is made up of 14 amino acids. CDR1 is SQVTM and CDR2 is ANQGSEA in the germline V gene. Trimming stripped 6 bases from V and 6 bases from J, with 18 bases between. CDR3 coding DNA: TGCAGCGTCGTTCCAGGGGCTGCCGGCAATGAGCAGTTCTTC. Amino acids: CSVVPGAAGNEQFF.

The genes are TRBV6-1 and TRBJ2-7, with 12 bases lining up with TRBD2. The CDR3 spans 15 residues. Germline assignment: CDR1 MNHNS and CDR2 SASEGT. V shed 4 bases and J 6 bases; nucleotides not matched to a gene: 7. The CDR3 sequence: CASSVTSGGLVEQYF. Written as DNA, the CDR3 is TGTGCCAGCAGTGTCACTAGCGGGGGGCTCGTCGAGCAGTACTTC.

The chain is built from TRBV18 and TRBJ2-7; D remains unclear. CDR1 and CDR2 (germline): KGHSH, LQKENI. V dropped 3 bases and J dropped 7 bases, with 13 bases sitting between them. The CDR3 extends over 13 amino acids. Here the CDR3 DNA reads TGTGCCAGCTCACCTAAGAGGAACCAAGAGCAGTACTTC. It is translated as CASSPKRNQEQYF.

Written as DNA, the CDR3 is TGTGCCAGCAGCCCAAATGGGGGGAACAATGAAAAACTGTTTTTT. It specifies CASSPNGGNNEKLFF. The chain carries TRBV7-2 and TRBJ1-4, with D possibly TRBD1 on 5 matching bases. Germline values: CDR1 SGHTA, CDR2 FQGNSA. Trimming left V 5 bases short and J 5 bases short, with 15 bases between. The CDR3 extends over 15 amino acids.

The CDR3 DNA reads TGTGCCATCAGAAACGACAGGAACCGCTACAATGAGCAGTTCTTC. This gives the protein CAIRNDRNRYNEQFF. The J gene is TRBJ2-1, the V gene TRBV10-3, with a tentative D call TRBD1 (6 bases). Germline V gene sequence: CDR1 ENHRY, CDR2 SYGVKD. The V end lost 6 bases, the J end lost 3 bases, and 15 bases lay between the germline ends. The CDR3 is made up of 15 amino acids.

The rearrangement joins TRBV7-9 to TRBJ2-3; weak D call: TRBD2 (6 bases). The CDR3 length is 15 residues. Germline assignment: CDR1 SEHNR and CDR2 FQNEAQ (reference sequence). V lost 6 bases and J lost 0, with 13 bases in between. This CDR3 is CASSPGGSSTDTQYF. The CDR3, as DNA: TGTGCCAGCAGTCCCGGGGGATCTAGCACAGATACGCAGTATTTT.

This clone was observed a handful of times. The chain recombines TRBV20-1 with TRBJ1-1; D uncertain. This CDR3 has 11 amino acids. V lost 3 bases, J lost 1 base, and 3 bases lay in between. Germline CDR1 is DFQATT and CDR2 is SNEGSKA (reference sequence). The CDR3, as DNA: TGCAGTGCTAGCGGGAACACTGAAGCTTTCTTT. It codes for CSASGNTEAFF.

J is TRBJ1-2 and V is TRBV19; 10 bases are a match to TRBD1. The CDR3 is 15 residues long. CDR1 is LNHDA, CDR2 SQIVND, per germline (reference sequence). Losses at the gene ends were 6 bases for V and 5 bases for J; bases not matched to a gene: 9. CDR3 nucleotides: TGTGCCAGTAGAGACCGGGACAGGGGACGTTATGGCTACACCTTC. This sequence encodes CASRDRDRGRYGYTF.